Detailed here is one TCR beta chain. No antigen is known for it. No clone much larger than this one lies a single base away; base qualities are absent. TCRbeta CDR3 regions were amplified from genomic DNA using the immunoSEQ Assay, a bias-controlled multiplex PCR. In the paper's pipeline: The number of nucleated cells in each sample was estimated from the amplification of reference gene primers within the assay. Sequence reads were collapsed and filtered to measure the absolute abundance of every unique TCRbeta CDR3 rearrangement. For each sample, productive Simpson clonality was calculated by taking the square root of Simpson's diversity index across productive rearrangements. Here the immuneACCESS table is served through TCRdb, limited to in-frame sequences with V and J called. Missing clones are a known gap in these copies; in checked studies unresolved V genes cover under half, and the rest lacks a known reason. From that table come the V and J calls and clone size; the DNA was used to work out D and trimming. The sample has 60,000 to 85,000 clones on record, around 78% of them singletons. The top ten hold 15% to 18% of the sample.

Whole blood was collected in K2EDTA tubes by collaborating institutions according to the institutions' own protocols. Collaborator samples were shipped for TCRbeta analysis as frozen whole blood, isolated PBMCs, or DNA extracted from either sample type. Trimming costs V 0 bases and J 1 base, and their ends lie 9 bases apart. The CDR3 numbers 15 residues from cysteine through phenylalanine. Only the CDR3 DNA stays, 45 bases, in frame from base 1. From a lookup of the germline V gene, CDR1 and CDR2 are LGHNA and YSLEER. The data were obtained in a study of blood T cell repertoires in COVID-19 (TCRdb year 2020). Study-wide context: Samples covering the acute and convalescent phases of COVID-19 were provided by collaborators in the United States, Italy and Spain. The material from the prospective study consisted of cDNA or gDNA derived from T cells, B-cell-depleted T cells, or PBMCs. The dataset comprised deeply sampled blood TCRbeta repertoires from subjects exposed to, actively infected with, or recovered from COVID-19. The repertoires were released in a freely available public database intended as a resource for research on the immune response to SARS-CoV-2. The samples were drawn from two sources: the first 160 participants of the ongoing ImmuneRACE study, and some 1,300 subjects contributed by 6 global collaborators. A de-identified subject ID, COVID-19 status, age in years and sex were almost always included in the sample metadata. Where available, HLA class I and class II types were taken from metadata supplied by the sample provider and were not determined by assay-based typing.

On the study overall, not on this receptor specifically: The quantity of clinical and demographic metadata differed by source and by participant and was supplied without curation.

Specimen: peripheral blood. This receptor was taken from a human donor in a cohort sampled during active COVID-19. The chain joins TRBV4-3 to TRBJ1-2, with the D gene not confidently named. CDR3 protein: CASSQDLSVNYGYTF. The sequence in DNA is TGCGCCAGCAGCCAAGATTTGTCAGTTAACTATGGCTACACCTTC.